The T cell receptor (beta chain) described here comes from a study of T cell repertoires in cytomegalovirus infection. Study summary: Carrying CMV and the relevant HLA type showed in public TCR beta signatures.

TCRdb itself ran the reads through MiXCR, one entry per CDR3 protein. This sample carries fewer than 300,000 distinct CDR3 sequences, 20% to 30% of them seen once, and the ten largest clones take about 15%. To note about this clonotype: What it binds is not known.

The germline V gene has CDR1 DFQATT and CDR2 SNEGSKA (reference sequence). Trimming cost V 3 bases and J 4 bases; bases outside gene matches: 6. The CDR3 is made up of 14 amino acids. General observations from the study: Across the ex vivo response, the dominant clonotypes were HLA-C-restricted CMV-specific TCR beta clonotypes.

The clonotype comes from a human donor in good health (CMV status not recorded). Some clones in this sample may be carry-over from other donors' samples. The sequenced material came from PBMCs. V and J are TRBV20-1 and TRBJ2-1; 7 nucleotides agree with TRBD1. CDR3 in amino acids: CSARTGSLYNEQFF. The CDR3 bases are TGCAGTGCTAGGACAGGGTCTTTATACAATGAGCAGTTCTTC.